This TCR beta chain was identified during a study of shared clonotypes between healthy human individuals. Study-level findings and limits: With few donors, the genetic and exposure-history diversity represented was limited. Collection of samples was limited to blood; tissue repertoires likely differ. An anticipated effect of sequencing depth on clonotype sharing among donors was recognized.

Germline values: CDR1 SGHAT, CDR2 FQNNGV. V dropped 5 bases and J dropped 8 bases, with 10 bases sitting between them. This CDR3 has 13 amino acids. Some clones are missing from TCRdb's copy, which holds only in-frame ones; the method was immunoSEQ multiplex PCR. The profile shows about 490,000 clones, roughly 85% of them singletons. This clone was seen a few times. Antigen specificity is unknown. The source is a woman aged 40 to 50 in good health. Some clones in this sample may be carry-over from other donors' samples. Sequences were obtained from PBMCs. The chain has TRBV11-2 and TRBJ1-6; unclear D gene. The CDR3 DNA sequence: TGTGCCAGCAGCCAAAATACAGATTCACCCCTCCACTTT. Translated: CASSQNTDSPLHF.